These 24 T cell receptor beta chains share one sample of origin, sequenced in a study of blood T cell repertoires in COVID-19. Sequencing used immunoSEQ multiplex PCR; TCRdb keeps in-frame clones, though not all of them. Here the sample spans about 130,000 clones, approximately 80% being singletons. The sequenced material came from peripheral blood. The receptor source for this set is a man aged 55 to 70 who had recovered from COVID-19.

CDR3 amino acids: CASSQGAWGGRVNEQFF. The CDR3 DNA reads as TGTGCCAGCAGCCAAGGGGCTTGGGGCGGGAGGGTTAATGAGCAGTTCTTC. The chain recombines TRBV3-1 (or the pseudogene TRBV3-2) with TRBJ2-1; 9 positions match TRBD2. CDR1 is LGHDT, CDR2 YNNKEL, per germline (reference sequence). V dropped 1 base and J dropped 7; count of bases not matched to a gene: 11. This CDR3 has 17 residues.

The chain couples TRBV3-1 (or the pseudogene TRBV3-2) to TRBJ2-7, with TRBD1 matching over 8 bases. The CDR3 has 14 residues. The ends lost 6 bases at V and 0 bases at J; junction bases unmatched: 4. Germline V gene lookup returns CDR1 LGHDT and CDR2 YNNKEL (reference sequence). Here the CDR3 DNA reads TGTGCCAGCAGAGGGACAGGCAGCTCCTACGAGCAGTACTTC. Protein: CASRGTGSSYEQYF.

This rearrangement joins TRBV28 to TRBJ1-2; 10 nucleotides line up with TRBD1. The trim removed 6 bases at V and 4 bases at J, leaving 5 bases unmatched. Germline values: CDR1 MDHEN, CDR2 SYDVKM. The CDR3 has 14 amino acids. As DNA, the CDR3 is TGTGCCAGCAGCCCGGGACAGGGGACCTATGGCTACACCTTC. Encoded protein: CASSPGQGTYGYTF.

The chain employs TRBV6-5 and TRBJ2-7; D remains ambiguous. Trimming removed 8 bases from V and 5 bases from J, with 22 bases in between. The CDR3 is made up of 15 amino acids. Germline CDR1 MNHEY, CDR2 SVGAGI. The CDR3: CASRLEAASTHEQYF. In DNA form, the CDR3 reads TGTGCCAGCCGCTTAGAGGCGGCGAGCACCCACGAGCAGTACTTC.

The J gene is TRBJ1-6, the V gene TRBV23-1; no firm D call. TRBV23-1 is flagged as an ORF with uncertain function. The V end lost 6 bases, the J end lost 15 bases, and 6 bases lay between the germline ends. The CDR3 totals 9 residues. The CDR3 DNA is TGCGCCAGCAGCCCTTTCCTCCACTTT. Amino acids: CASSPFLHF.

The V call is TRBV29-1, the J call TRBJ1-2, with a possible D match to TRBD1 (6 bases). Germline V gene sequence: CDR1 SQVTM, CDR2 ANQGSEA. CDR3 size: 13 residues. Trimming took off 4 bases at V and 6 bases at J, with 15 bases between the two ends. In nucleotides, the CDR3 is TGCAGCGTTGTGGCCGGACAGATACATGGCTACACCTTC. Amino acid sequence: CSVVAGQIHGYTF.

The V and J genes are TRBV18 and TRBJ2-3, with TRBD2 as a possible D gene (5 bases). Germline lookup yields CDR1 KGHSH and CDR2 LQKENI. The germline V and J ends were trimmed by 3 bases and 8 bases, with 12 bases remaining between them. CDR3 size: 13 residues. The CDR3 DNA reads TGTGCCAGCTCACCTAAAACAGAGGGTACGCAGTATTTT. Translated: CASSPKTEGTQYF.

CDR3 coding DNA: TGTGCCAGCAGCTGGAATGGGGCCGGCAATCAGCCCCAGCATTTT. It yields the protein CASSWNGAGNQPQHF. V gene TRBV7-2 combines with J gene TRBJ1-5, with a weak D call TRBD1 (5 bases). V shed 4 bases and J shed 2 bases, with 12 bases lying between them. CDR1 is SGHTA, CDR2 FQGNSA, per germline. This CDR3 has 15 amino acids. The variable domain in full, with the rest retrieved from reference TRBV7-2 and TRBJ1-5, is GAGVSQSPSNKVTEKGKDVELRCDPISGHTALYWYRQSLGQGLEFLIYFQGNSAPDKSGLPSDRFSAERTGGSVSTLTIQRTQQEDSAVYLCASSWNGAGNQPQHFGDGTRLSIL.

The table lists this clone with a few counts. The genes are TRBV6-5 and TRBJ1-2; D is perhaps TRBD1 (6 bases). CDR1 and CDR2 from the germline V gene are MNHEY and SVGAGI. Trimming took off 6 bases at V and 6 bases at J, with 20 bases between the two ends. This CDR3 region has 15 residues. This CDR3 is CASSSHLQGIDGYTF. The DNA of the CDR3 is TGTGCCAGCAGCTCTCACCTACAGGGAATTGATGGCTACACCTTC.

V is TRBV6-5 and J is TRBJ1-4; tentatively, D is TRBD1 (6 bases). Germline V gives CDR1 MNHEY, CDR2 SVGAGI. The CDR3 is 14 residues long. The V and J ends lost 7 bases and 4 bases respectively, with 13 bases between them. CDR3 amino acids: CASMGAGYNEKLFF. The CDR3 DNA reads TGTGCCAGCATGGGGGCAGGGTATAATGAAAAACTGTTTTTT.

This clone was counted once. The chain links TRBV7-9 to TRBJ1-1; a possible D gene is TRBD1 (5 bases). This CDR3 has 16 residues. The V gene lost 2 bases and the J gene lost 4 bases, with 17 bases spanning the gap. Germline loops: CDR1 SEHNR, CDR2 FQNEAQ (reference sequence). The CDR3 loop reads CASSLSQGLWGTEAFF. In DNA, the CDR3 is TGTGCCAGCAGCTTATCTCAGGGCCTTTGGGGCACTGAAGCTTTCTTT.

The V and J genes are TRBV7-9 and TRBJ1-1, with 9 positions matching TRBD1. CDR1 is SEHNR and CDR2 is FQNEAQ in the germline V gene (reference sequence). The CDR3 extends over 15 amino acids. V shed 5 bases and J 4 bases; nucleotides not matched to a gene: 8. The CDR3 sequence: CASSTYRGQSTEAFF. CDR3 DNA: TGTGCCAGCAGCACCTACAGGGGGCAAAGCACTGAAGCTTTCTTT.

This clone was observed a few times. The gene calls are TRBV23-1 and TRBJ2-1, with 10 bases that match TRBD2. TRBV23-1 belongs to the ORF category, with a function that is uncertain. The CDR3 extends over 16 amino acids. V lost 3 bases, J lost 2 bases, and 4 bases stayed unmatched. The CDR3 DNA reads as TGCGCCAGCAGTCAGAGACTAGCGGGCGCCTACAATGAGCAGTTCTTC. It codes for CASSQRLAGAYNEQFF.

The chain has TRBV7-9 and TRBJ2-1; no reliable D call. V was clipped by 1 base and J by 5 bases, with 9 bases between them. The germline CDR1 and CDR2 sequences are SEHNR and FQNEAQ (reference sequence). CDR3 length: 14 amino acids. Here the CDR3 DNA reads TGTGCCAGCAGCTTAGGCTATTTAGACAATGAGCAGTTCTTC. This gives the protein CASSLGYLDNEQFF.

V and J are TRBV6-5 and TRBJ1-5; D might be TRBD1 (5 bases). Germline-derived CDR1 and CDR2 are MNHEY and SVGAGI. The length of the CDR3 is 13 residues. Trimming pared 2 bases from V and 7 bases from J, leaving 9 bases between. The DNA for the CDR3 is TGTGCCAGCAGTTACGCACAGGACCAGCCCCAGCATTTT. Protein product: CASSYAQDQPQHF.

This clone was seen a handful of times. The chain employs TRBV27 and TRBJ1-2; TRBD1 aligns across 7 bases. The CDR3 sequence is 14 residues long. Per the germline V gene, CDR1 is MNHEY and CDR2 is SMNVEV (reference sequence). V shed 4 bases, J shed 2 bases, and the junction held 4 bases outside the gene matches. This CDR3 reads CASSYGRGNYGYTF. DNA of the CDR3: TGTGCCAGCAGTTATGGCAGGGGGAACTATGGCTACACCTTC.

V and J are TRBV18 and TRBJ2-6; no clear D gene. This CDR3 comprises 17 residues. CDR1 and CDR2 from the germline V gene are KGHSH and LQKENI. Trimming took 5 bases from V and 0 from J, leaving 14 bases between them. The CDR3 DNA reads as TGTGCCAGCTCATTATGGGCGATTGACTCTGGGGCCAACGTCCTGACTTTC. Its protein product is CASSLWAIDSGANVLTF. Variable domain in full (rest from reference TRBV18 and TRBJ2-6): NAGVMQNPRHLVRRRGQEARLRCSPMKGHSHVYWYRQLPEEGLKFMVYLQKENIIDESGMPKERFSAEFPKEGPSILRIQQVVRGDSAAYFCASSLWAIDSGANVLTFGAGSRLTVL.

J is TRBJ2-1 and V is TRBV19; TRBD2 matches 8 bases. V was pared by 6 bases and J by 1 base, with 5 bases of the junction left unmatched. The CDR3 loop spans 15 amino acids. Germline CDR1 reads LNHDA; CDR2 reads SQIVND (reference sequence). CDR3 sequence (DNA): TGTGCCAGTAGCCAGCGGGAGAGGTCCTACAATGAGCAGTTCTTC. This translates into CASSQRERSYNEQFF.

This chain joins TRBV18 and TRBJ2-5; D unresolved. The CDR3 runs 14 residues. Trimming pared 4 bases from V and 2 bases from J, leaving 11 bases between. The germline V gene has CDR1 KGHSH and CDR2 LQKENI. As DNA, the CDR3 is TGTGCCAGCTCACTGAGGCAGATTCAAGAGACCCAGTACTTC. This codes for CASSLRQIQETQYF.

The J gene is TRBJ2-1, the V gene TRBV7-2, with 12 nucleotides matching TRBD2. The CDR3 has 16 residues. J lost 7 bases, V lost 3 bases, and 7 bases had no gene match. CDR1 and CDR2 (germline): SGHTA, FQGNSA. CDR3 coding DNA: TGTGCCAGCAGCTTCCGAACTAGCGGGGGGAAGAATGAGCAGTTCTTC. Its translation is CASSFRTSGGKNEQFF. Based on the CDR3 plus reference TRBV7-2 and TRBJ2-1, the full variable domain is GAGVSQSPSNKVTEKGKDVELRCDPISGHTALYWYRQSLGQGLEFLIYFQGNSAPDKSGLPSDRFSAERTGGSVSTLTIQRTQQEDSAVYLCASSFRTSGGKNEQFFGPGTRLTVL.

This clone showed up just a few times. The V and J genes are TRBV5-6 and TRBJ1-6, with TRBD1 as a possible D gene (5 bases). The V gene's germline CDR1 is SGHDT and CDR2 YYEEEE. This CDR3 is built from 15 residues. The V end lost 7 bases, the J end lost 0 bases, and 11 bases lay between the germline ends. DNA of the CDR3: TGTGCCAGCCGGCGGACAAGCTCCTATAATTCACCCCTCCACTTT. Translation gives CASRRTSSYNSPLHF.

The genes are TRBV9 and TRBJ2-2, with 7 positions matching TRBD2. The CDR3 length is 16 residues. Germline V gene lookup returns CDR1 SGDLS and CDR2 YYNGEE. J lost 3 bases, V lost 3 bases, and 8 bases had no gene match. CDR3 loop: CASSGGGGGDTGELFF. CDR3 nucleotides: TGTGCCAGCAGCGGAGGAGGTGGGGGGGACACCGGGGAGCTGTTTTTT.

The V and J genes are TRBV19 and TRBJ2-7, with 9 bases aligning to TRBD1. The germline CDR1 and CDR2 sequences are LNHDA and SQIVND (reference sequence). The length of the CDR3 is 14 residues. Trimming cost V 9 bases and J 1 base; bases outside gene matches: 7. This chain's CDR3 is CASSTDRGSYEQYF. The CDR3 bases are TGTGCCAGCTCTACTGACAGGGGGTCCTACGAGCAGTACTTC.

The V gene is TRBV5-1, the J gene TRBJ2-7, with 7 bases matching TRBD2. This CDR3 contains 15 residues. V gave up 4 bases and J gave up 3 bases; unmatched junction bases: 10. Germline CDR1 SGHRS, CDR2 YFSETQ. CDR3 DNA: TGCGCCAGCAGCAGCGGGACGGCCGGATACTACGAGCAGTACTTC. Translating it yields CASSSGTAGYYEQYF.